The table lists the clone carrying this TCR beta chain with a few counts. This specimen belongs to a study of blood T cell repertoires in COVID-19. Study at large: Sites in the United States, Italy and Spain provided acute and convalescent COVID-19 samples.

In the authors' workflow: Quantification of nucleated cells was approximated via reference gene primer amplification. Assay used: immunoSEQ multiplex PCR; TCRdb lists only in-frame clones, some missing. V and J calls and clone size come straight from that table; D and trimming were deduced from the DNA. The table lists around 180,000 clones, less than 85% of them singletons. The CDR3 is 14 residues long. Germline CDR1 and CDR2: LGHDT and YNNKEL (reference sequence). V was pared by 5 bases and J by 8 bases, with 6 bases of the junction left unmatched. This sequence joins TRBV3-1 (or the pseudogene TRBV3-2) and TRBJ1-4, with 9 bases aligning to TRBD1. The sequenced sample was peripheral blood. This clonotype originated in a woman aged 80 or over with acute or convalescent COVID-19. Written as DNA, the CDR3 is TGTGCCAGCAGCACGACAGGGGGAGGAGAAAAACTGTTTTTT. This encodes CASSTTGGGEKLFF.